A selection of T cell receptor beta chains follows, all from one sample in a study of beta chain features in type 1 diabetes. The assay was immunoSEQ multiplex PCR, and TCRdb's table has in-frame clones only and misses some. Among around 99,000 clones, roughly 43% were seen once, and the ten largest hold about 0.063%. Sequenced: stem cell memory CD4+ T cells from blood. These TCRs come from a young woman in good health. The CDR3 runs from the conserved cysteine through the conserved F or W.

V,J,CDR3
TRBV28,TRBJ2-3,CASSLPSGRATDTQYF
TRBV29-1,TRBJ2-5,CSRPGNKETQYF
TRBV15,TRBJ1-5,CATQDRVRGNQPQHF
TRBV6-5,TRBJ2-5,CASSYGRGKETQYF
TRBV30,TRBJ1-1,CAWSVTVNTEAFF
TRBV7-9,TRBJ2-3,CASSLDVAGVVTQYF
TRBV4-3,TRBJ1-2,CASSQWTGINYGYTF
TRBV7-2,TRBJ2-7,CASSLALGGRTISYEQYF
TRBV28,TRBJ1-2,CASSLPGTGRANYGYTF
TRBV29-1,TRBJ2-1,CSAPAGQGWRGSYNEQFF
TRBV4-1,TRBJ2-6,CASSLATTSVSSGANVLTF
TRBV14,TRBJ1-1,CASSQVLGVPTEAFF
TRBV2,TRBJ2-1,CASIGLAQSHEQFF
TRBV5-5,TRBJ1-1,CASSLRTGIEAFF
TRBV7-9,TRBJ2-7,CASSPRLGGTWASGGEQYF
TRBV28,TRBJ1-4,CASSLQDWNEKLFF
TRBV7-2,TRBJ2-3,CASSLGSRWSTDTQYF
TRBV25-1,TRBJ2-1,CASTGRPSLGQFF
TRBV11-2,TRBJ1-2,CASSPGPNYGYTF
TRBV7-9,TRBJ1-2,CASSLGLWTDNYGYTF
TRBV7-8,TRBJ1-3,CASSFAGTGSSFSGNTIYF
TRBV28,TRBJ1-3,CASSLRDYGEASGNTIYF
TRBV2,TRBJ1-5,CASSEERVGQPQHF
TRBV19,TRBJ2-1,CASSIFQRYNEQFF
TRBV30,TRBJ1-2,CAWSARGGRYGYTF
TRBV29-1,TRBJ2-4,CSVERKGGTLAKNIQYF
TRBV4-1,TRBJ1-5,CASSQASGRFNQPQHF
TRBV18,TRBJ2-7,CASSPQGGPLTVEQYF